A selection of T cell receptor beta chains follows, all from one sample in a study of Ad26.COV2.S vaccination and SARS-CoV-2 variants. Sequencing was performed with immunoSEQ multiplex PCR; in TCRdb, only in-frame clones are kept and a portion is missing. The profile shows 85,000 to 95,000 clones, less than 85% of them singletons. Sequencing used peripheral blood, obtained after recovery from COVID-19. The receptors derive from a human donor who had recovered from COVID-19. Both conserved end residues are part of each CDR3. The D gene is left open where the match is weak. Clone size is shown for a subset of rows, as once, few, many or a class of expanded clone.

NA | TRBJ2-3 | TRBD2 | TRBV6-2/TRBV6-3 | CASSFTSATDTQYF | TGTGCCAGCAGCTTCACTAGCGCCACAGATACGCAGTATTTT
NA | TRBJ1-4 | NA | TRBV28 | CASSVRANEKLFF | TGTGCCAGCAGTGTGAGAGCTAATGAAAAACTGTTTTTT
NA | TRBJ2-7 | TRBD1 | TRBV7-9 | CASSFRDRGHEQYF | TGTGCCAGCAGCTTCCGGGACAGGGGGCACGAGCAGTACTTC
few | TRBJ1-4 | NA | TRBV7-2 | CASSYHRGDEKLFF | TGTGCCAGCAGCTACCACCGGGGGGATGAAAAACTGTTTTTT
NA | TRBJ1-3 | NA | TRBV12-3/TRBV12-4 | CASTTIPGNTIYF | TGTGCCAGCACAACTATTCCTGGAAACACCATATATTTT
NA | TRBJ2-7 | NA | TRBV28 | CAVDGRSSYEQYF | TGTGCCGTGGATGGTCGAAGCTCCTACGAGCAGTACTTC
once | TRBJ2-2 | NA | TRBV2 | CASSEAHRSGELFF | TGTGCCAGCAGTGAAGCCCACCGCTCCGGGGAGCTGTTTTTT
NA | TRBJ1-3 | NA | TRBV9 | CASSALFGRTSSGNTIYF | TGTGCCAGCAGCGCCTTATTTGGGAGGACGAGCTCTGGAAACACCATATATTTT
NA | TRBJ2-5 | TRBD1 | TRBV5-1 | CASSLARGQGAQAQYF | TGCGCCAGCAGCTTGGCCCGGGGGCAGGGGGCGCAGGCCCAGTACTTC
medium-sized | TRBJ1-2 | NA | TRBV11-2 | CASSLDVQVIGYTF | TGTGCCAGCAGCTTAGATGTACAGGTTATTGGCTACACCTTC
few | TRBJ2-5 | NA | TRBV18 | CASSPRGTVQETQYF | TGTGCCAGCTCACCACGCGGGACAGTACAAGAGACCCAGTACTTC
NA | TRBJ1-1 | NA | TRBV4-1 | CASSQAGLNTEAFF | TGCGCCAGCAGCCAAGCCGGGCTGAACACTGAAGCTTTCTTT
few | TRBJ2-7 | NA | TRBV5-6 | CASSFWWGSSYEQYF | TGTGCCAGCAGCTTTTGGTGGGGGAGCTCCTACGAGCAGTACTTC
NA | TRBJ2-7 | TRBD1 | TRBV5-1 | CASSWGQSSYEQYF | TGCGCCAGCAGCTGGGGACAGAGTTCCTACGAGCAGTACTTC